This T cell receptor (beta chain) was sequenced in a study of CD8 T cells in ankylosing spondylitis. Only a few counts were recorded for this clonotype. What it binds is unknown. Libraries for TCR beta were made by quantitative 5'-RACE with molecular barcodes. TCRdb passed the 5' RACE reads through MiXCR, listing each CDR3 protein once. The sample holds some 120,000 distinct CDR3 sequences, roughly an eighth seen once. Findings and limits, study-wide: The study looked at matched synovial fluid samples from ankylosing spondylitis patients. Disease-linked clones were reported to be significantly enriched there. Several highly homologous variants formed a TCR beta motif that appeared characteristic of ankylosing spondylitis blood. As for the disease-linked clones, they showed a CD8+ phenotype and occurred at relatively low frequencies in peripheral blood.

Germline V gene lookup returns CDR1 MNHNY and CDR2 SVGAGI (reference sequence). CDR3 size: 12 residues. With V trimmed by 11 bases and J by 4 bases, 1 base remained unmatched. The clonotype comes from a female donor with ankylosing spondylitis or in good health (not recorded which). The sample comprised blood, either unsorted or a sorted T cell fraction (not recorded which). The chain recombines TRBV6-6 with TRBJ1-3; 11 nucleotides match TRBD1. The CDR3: CAGQGAGNTIYF. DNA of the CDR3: TGTGCCGGACAGGGGGCAGGAAACACCATATATTTT.